This TCR beta chain was documented in a study of PD-1 blockade in mismatch repair-deficient tumors. TCR sequencing covered a few patients who responded to pembrolizumab. The CDR3 covers 15 residues. V gave up 6 bases and J gave up 6 bases; unmatched junction bases: 12. The germline V gene encodes CDR1 LNHDA and CDR2 SQIVND (reference sequence). Profiled with immunoSEQ multiplex PCR; TCRdb holds only in-frame clones, not every one. The top ten hold roughly 2.6% of the sample, which has tens of thousands of clones, roughly 80% seen once. This clone was found many times. The chain recombines TRBV19 with TRBJ2-7; 9 nucleotides align to TRBD1. This receptor was identified in an adult with mismatch repair-deficient cancer. The sequenced sample was peripheral blood, obtained 12 weeks after starting pembrolizumab. CDR3 region: CASSTTSQGASEQYF. DNA for the CDR3: TGTGCCAGTAGCACTACCTCACAGGGGGCCAGCGAGCAGTACTTC.